The sequence of this TCR beta chain was determined in a study of blood T cell repertoires in COVID-19 (dated by TCRdb to 2020 to 2021). At the level of the whole study: The collaborator samples originated in the United States, Italy and Spain and spanned the acute and convalescent phases of COVID-19. The prospective study material was composed of cDNA or gDNA derived from T cells, B-cell-depleted T cells, or PBMCs. The dataset comprised deeply sampled blood TCRbeta repertoires from subjects exposed to, actively infected with, or recovered from COVID-19. The repertoires were released in a freely available public database intended as a resource for research on the immune response to SARS-CoV-2. Samples were obtained from the ongoing ImmuneRACE study (first 160 participants) and from about 1,300 subjects provided by 6 global collaborators. Nearly every sample came with metadata listing a de-identified subject ID, COVID-19 status, age in years and sex. Where available, HLA class I and class II types were obtained from metadata supplied by the sample provider rather than from assay-based typing. General conclusions and limits of the study: The quantity of clinical and demographic metadata differed by source and by participant and was supplied without curation.

The collaborating institutions used their own protocols to collect whole blood in K2EDTA tubes. For TCRbeta analysis, collaborators shipped samples in one of three forms: frozen whole blood, isolated PBMCs, or DNA extracted from either of those sample types. On this clone: No antigen is known for it. No base quality values were provided; no much bigger clone lies one nucleotide off.

TCRbeta CDR3 regions were amplified from genomic DNA by means of the immunoSEQ Assay, a bias-controlled multiplex PCR. Per the source publication's procedure: The number of nucleated cells in each sample was estimated by amplification of reference gene primers within the assay. To quantify the absolute abundance of each unique TCRbeta CDR3 rearrangement, sequence reads were collapsed and filtered. For each sample, productive Simpson clonality was calculated by taking the square root of Simpson's diversity index across productive rearrangements. TCRdb provides this immuneACCESS table in a form limited to in-frame rearrangements. Some clones are lacking; in checked studies, under half of them reflect an unresolved V gene, and why the rest are absent is not known. V, J and clone size are taken as reported in that table, and D and trimming were inferred from the DNA itself. This sample has approximately 55,000 clones in its table, and around 87% of those were observed once. The ten largest clones add up to approximately 7.1% of the sample.

Including cysteine and phenylalanine, the CDR3 has 15 amino acids. Only CDR3 DNA remains: 45 bases, in frame from the first base. From V the trimming removes 1 base and from J it removes 4 bases, while the gene matches leave 1 base of the junction unaccounted for. The CDR1 and CDR2 encoded by the germline V gene are MNHNS and SASEGT. The source of this sequence is a man aged 50 to 60 with active COVID-19. The chain employs TRBV6-1 and TRBJ2-1, and 10 bases in between align with TRBD1. Sequencing was performed on peripheral blood. The CDR3 protein: CASSEGTGGYNEQFF. The nucleotides are TGTGCCAGCAGTGAAGGGACAGGGGGTTACAATGAGCAGTTCTTC.